The 2 T cell receptor beta chains below all came from one sample that was sequenced in a study of neurological immune-mediated disorders. Using its own MiXCR run on the 5' RACE reads, TCRdb lists one record per CDR3 protein. The repertoire holds 55,000 to 70,000 distinct CDR3 sequences, around 10% seen once, with around 1.9% in the top ten. Sequenced input: PBMCs. The receptors come from a man aged 60-69 years in good health.

The sample holds a few counts of this clonotype. The V call is TRBV6-2 or TRBV6-3, the J call TRBJ2-5, with 7 nucleotides matching TRBD1. CDR1 MNHEY and CDR2 SVGEGT come from the germline V gene. V lost 8 bases to trimming and J lost 5 bases; unmatched junction nucleotides: 8. The CDR3 contains 13 residues. The CDR3 bases are TGTGCCAGCTCTCGACAGGGAAGGGAGACCCAGTACTTC. It codes for CASSRQGRETQYF.

This clonotype was seen many times. A read error may produce the germline difference seen at one junction end. V usage is TRBV7-8 and J usage is TRBJ1-2; D is unclear. The CDR3 loop spans 13 amino acids. Germline CDR1 SGHVS, CDR2 FQNEAQ. DNA for the CDR3: TGTGCCAGCAGCCTAGCCGGCAACTATGGCTACACCTTC. The encoded protein is CASSLAGNYGYTF.